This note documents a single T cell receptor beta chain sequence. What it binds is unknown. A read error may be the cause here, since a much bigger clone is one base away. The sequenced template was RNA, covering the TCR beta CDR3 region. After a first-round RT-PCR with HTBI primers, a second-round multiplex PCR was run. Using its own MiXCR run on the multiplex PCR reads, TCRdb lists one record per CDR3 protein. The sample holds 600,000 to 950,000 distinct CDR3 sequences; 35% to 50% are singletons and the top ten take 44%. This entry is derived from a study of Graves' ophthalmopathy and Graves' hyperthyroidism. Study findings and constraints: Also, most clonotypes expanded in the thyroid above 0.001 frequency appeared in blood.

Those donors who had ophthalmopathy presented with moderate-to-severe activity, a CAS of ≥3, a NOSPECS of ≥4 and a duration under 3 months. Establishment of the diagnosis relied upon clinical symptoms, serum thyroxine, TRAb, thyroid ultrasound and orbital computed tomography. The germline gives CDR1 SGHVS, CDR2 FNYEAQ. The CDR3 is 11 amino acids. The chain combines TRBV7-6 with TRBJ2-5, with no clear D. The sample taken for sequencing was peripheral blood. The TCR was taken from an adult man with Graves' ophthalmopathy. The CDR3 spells CASSPGVLQDF. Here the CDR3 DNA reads TGTGCCAGCAGTCCAGGAGTCCTCCAGGACTTC.